This is a list of T cell receptor beta chains from one sample in a study of T cells in Graves' hyperthyroidism and ophthalmopathy. TCRdb fed the multiplex PCR reads into MiXCR, producing one record per CDR3 protein. Among about 540,000 distinct CDR3 sequences listed, about 43% were seen once. Sequences were obtained from peripheral blood or thyroid tissue (not recorded which). All receptors derive from a woman aged 18-35 years with Graves' hyperthyroidism. Each CDR3 is given with its conserved first and last residue. Fields, in order: J gene, D gene, V gene, CDR3 protein. D genes are given only for firm matches.

TRBJ2-7 | TRBD2 | TRBV2 | CASSDLMRRERYEQYF
NA | TRBD2 | TRBV5-1 | CASSATSGTYNEQFF
TRBJ2-7 | NA | TRBV20-1 | CSARGVDDVRYNEQYF
TRBJ2-5 | TRBD1 | TRBV6-5 | CASSGTGARDTQYF
TRBJ1-1 | TRBD1 | TRBV20-1 | CSAREAGGQNTEAFF
TRBJ2-3 | NA | TRBV12-3/TRBV12-4 | CASSLRTLDTQYF
TRBJ2-2 | NA | TRBV12-3/TRBV12-4 | CASSLAVIVGTGELFF
TRBJ1-5 | NA | TRBV7-3 | CASSPDSFGNQPQHF
TRBJ2-1 | NA | TRBV12-3/TRBV12-4 | CASSLFESSYNEQFF
TRBJ1-5 | NA | TRBV19 | CAWRGGRQPQHF
TRBJ1-1 | NA | TRBV7-9 | CASRSPPGGVVGWHTEAFF